This record covers a single T cell receptor (beta chain). This sample is part of a study of blood T cell repertoires in COVID-19. Study in general: Both acute and convalescent COVID-19 samples were obtained from the United States, Italy and Spain. PBMCs, B-cell-depleted T cells, or T cells were the source of the cDNA or gDNA that made up the material.

In the original workflow: Reference gene primer amplification gave nucleated cell count estimates. This table comes from immunoSEQ multiplex PCR, and its TCRdb copy is limited to in-frame clones, with some not included. Clone size and the V and J calls come from that table; the DNA yielded D and trimming. Of tens of thousands of clones listed, 80% to 85% were seen once; the top ten hold over 10%. Germline loops: CDR1 SQVTM, CDR2 ANQGSEA. V lost 2 bases to trimming and J lost 0 bases; unmatched junction nucleotides: 12. CDR3 length: 17 amino acids. Specimen: peripheral blood. The clonotype comes from a woman older than 75 with acute or convalescent COVID-19. The chain is built from TRBV29-1 and TRBJ1-2, with 7 positions matching TRBD1. The DNA for the CDR3 is TGCAGCGTTGAAACCCAGGGCAGGGGGGTTTCTAACTATGGCTACACCTTC. Residues: CSVETQGRGVSNYGYTF.